This TCR beta chain was sequenced during a study of blood T cell repertoires in COVID-19. The participants were between about 18 and 90 years old and came from under 25 US areas. Clinical histories supplied by participants themselves formed the basis of cohort assignment. Cohort 3 donors were reported recovered after two negative PCRs, clearance, or symptom resolution. Original processing notes: Quantification of nucleated cells was approximated via reference gene primer amplification. The repertoire was sequenced with immunoSEQ multiplex PCR; TCRdb's copy has only in-frame clones and lacks some. V, J and clone size derive from that table, while D and trimming were established from the DNA sequence. The sample includes a few hundred thousand clones, 85% to 90% of them seen just once. This CDR3 comprises 15 residues. Trimming removed 0 bases at V and 10 bases at J, with 15 bases between. From germline, CDR1 is LGHNA and CDR2 YNFKEQ.

The chain carries TRBV4-2 and TRBJ1-4; D gene unclear. Material for sequencing was PBMCs or T cells enriched from blood (not recorded which). This clonotype originated in a man aged 25-45 years who had recovered from COVID-19. The CDR3 protein is CASSQDRSEVLKLFF. The CDR3 nucleotides read TGTGCCAGCAGCCAAGACAGGTCAGAAGTCCTAAAACTGTTTTTT.